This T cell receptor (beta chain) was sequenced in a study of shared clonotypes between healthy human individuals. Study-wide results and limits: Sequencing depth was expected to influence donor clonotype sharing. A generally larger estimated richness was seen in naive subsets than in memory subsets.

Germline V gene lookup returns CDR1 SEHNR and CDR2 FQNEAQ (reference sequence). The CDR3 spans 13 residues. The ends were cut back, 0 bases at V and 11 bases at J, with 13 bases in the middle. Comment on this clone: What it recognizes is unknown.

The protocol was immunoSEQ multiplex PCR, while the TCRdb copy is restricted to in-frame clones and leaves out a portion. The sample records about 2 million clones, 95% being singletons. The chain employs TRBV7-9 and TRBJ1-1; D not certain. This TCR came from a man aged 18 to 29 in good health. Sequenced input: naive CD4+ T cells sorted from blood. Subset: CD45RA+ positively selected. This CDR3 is CASSLASHGRAFF. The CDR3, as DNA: TGTGCCAGCAGCTTAGCTAGCCACGGTCGGGCTTTCTTT. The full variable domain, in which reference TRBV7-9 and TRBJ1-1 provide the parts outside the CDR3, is DTGVSQNPRHKITKRGQNVTFRCDPISEHNRLYWYRQTLGQGPEFLTYFQNEAQLEKSRLLSDRFSAERPKGSFSTLEIQRTEQGDSAMYLCASSLASHGRAFFGQGTRLTVV.